The clone carrying this T cell receptor beta chain was recorded many times. This sample was included in a study of CDR3 diversity in severe acne. TCRdb called the PCR reads again in MiXCR, with one record for every CDR3 protein. Here the sample spans more than 85,000 distinct CDR3 sequences, less than 65% being singletons. The CDR3 is made up of 16 amino acids. V lost 3 bases and J lost 5; bases outside the gene matches: 4. The receptor was isolated from a male donor with severe acne vulgaris. Sequenced: blood. The V call is TRBV12-3 or TRBV12-4, the J call TRBJ2-3, with 14 bases lining up with TRBD2. CDR3 coding DNA: TGTGCCAGCAGTTTGACTAGCGGGAGGGCCGTAGATACGCAGTATTTT. Amino acid sequence: CASSLTSGRAVDTQYF.